The 5 T cell receptor beta chains presented below share a single source sample, sequenced in a study of blood T cell repertoires in COVID-19. The repertoire was sequenced with immunoSEQ multiplex PCR; TCRdb's copy has only in-frame clones and lacks some. The sample has about 84,000 clones; around four fifths are singletons. The sample comprised peripheral blood. These receptor sequences come from an elderly man with active or convalescent COVID-19.

CDR3 nucleotides: TGTGCCAGCATCTGGGAGGGGTATGGCTACACCTTC. It specifies CASIWEGYGYTF. The V gene is TRBV2, the J gene TRBJ1-2; maybe TRBD1 (5 bases). With 7 bases removed from V and 5 bases from J, the gap between germline ends came to 11 bases. Germline V CDR1 and CDR2: SNHLY, FYNNEI. The CDR3 has 12 residues.

This clone was recorded once. The chain couples TRBV6-5 to TRBJ2-1, with 7 bases aligning to TRBD1. CDR1 and CDR2 (germline): MNHEY, SVGAGI. This CDR3 contains 15 residues. V shed 6 bases and J 5 bases; nucleotides not matched to a gene: 10. The CDR3 loop is CASRTKGTVNNEQFF. The CDR3 DNA is TGTGCCAGCAGGACGAAAGGGACAGTAAACAATGAGCAGTTCTTC.

This rearrangement joins TRBV5-1 to TRBJ2-3; 10 positions match TRBD2. The CDR3 spans 14 residues. CDR1 is SGHRS and CDR2 is YFSETQ in the germline V gene. Trimming cost V 0 bases and J 9 bases; bases outside gene matches: 4. The CDR3 region has the DNA TGCGCCAGCAGCTTGGAAACTAGCGGGGCCACGCAGTATTTT. This translates into CASSLETSGATQYF.

V gene TRBV2 combines with J gene TRBJ1-2, with TRBD1 as a possible D gene (6 bases). The V gene's germline CDR1 is SNHLY and CDR2 FYNNEI. The ends were cut back, 6 bases at V and 5 bases at J, with 22 bases in the middle. This CDR3 has 16 amino acids. The DNA for the CDR3 is TGTGCCAGCAGAGATGGGATGGCCGATCAGGGGTATGGCTACACCTTC. Translating it yields CASRDGMADQGYGYTF.

The chain recombines TRBV7-2 with TRBJ2-5; 7 bases are a match to TRBD2. V lost 5 bases and J lost 2; bases outside the gene matches: 8. CDR3 size: 15 residues. CDR1 is SGHTA and CDR2 is FQGNSA in the germline V gene. In DNA form, the CDR3 reads TGTGCCAGCAGCCGCCCCAGCGGGACGCAAGAGACCCAGTACTTC. Translation: CASSRPSGTQETQYF. Filled out from reference TRBV7-2 and TRBJ2-5, the complete variable domain reads GAGVSQSPSNKVTEKGKDVELRCDPISGHTALYWYRQSLGQGLEFLIYFQGNSAPDKSGLPSDRFSAERTGGSVSTLTIQRTQQEDSAVYLCASSRPSGTQETQYFGPGTRLLVL.